This T cell receptor beta chain appears in the sequencing data of a study of beta chain features in type 1 diabetes (dated by TCRdb to the late 2010s). Broadly, across the study: Mean age, gender distribution, total cell number and subset yield did not differ between patients and healthy donors. A total of approximately 100 million sorted cells were examined across all samples, and the number of cells per subset was strongly correlated with RNA yield. The study compared the TCRB repertoires of sorted circulating CD4+ T cell subsets in recently diagnosed type 1 diabetes patients with those in matched healthy donors. Whereas all 28 donors provided naive and central memory subsets, regulatory and stem cell-like memory subsets were isolated from just 8 patients and roughly 8 healthy donors. General findings and caveats noted by the study authors: Type 1 diabetes patients showed a moderate but significant shortening of TCRB CDR3 length in all four CD4+ subsets. Shorter templates might have been favored by PCR, but patient and control samples were amplified and corrected together, so both groups would have been affected equally by any skew. Because cDNA was sequenced instead of genomic DNA, activated cells with high expression could be over-represented, although the groups did not differ in activation or CD3 levels. Because the HLA sub-analyses included only small numbers of individuals, any influence of HLA type on TCRB rearrangement was left unresolved. Naive, central memory and regulatory TCRB repertoires appeared to be more similar among patients than among healthy donors. Patients with type 1 diabetes made fewer insertions and deleted more nucleotides at VDJ recombination sites, implying thymic rearrangement abnormalities.

For this clone: It lacks a known antigen. No qualities accompany the bases; no much larger clone lies one base away.

Each donor gave one peripheral blood draw, averaging approximately 0.11 L, which was collected into heparinised tubes. A BD FACSAria II and a panel including CD45RO, CCR7, CD25, CD127, CD95 and CD27 were used to sort naive, central memory, regulatory and stem cell-like memory CD4+ T cells. A purity above 95% was achieved for all sorted populations. Right away, PBMCs were isolated by Lymphoprep density gradient centrifugation and were stained directly, with no culture step. To minimize batch effects, samples were stained and sorted in pairs, one healthy donor with one patient per experiment. CDR1 and CDR2, per the germline V gene (reference sequence), are LNHDA and SQIVND. The junction shows trimming of 4 bases on V and 4 bases on J, and the gene matches do not reach 4 bases of it. The CDR3 has 15 amino acids, counting the end cysteine and phenylalanine. Only the CDR3 region is kept as DNA, spanning 45 bases read in frame from base 1.

All of the isolated RNA was reverse transcribed with the High Capacity cDNA Reverse Transcription Kit, so expressed TCRB transcripts were sequenced. Deep immunoSEQ sequencing was performed on naive, central memory and regulatory T cell samples, with an average of roughly 3.5 million total reads per sample. Sorted cells were lysed in RLT buffer, and RNA was extracted using DNase-treated RNeasy Micro or Mini kits according to cell number. Each cell subset was processed separately to prevent cross-contamination, with patient and healthy donor samples processed together. The immunoSEQ multiplex PCR was used to amplify TCRB sequences from cDNA, generating 87-bp fragments that spanned the CDR3 region. Amplicons were sequenced on the Illumina HiSeq platform. Concerning the study's data processing: Synthetic template baselines were used to correct PCR bias computationally, reads within Hamming distance 2 were collapsed, and singletons that could not be merged were discarded. Reads were aligned to IMGT to assign V, D and J genes, CDR3 length, and insertions or deletions at six rearrangement sites. Within each subset, clonotype counts were normalized to sorted cell number, and only after that were true diversity and Gini coefficients computed with the tcR R package. The overlap coefficient, calculated on TCRB nucleotide sequences, was used to quantify repertoire sharing. TCRdb took over this immuneACCESS table, retaining in-frame rearrangements with V and J assigned. Such tables are incomplete; in checked studies, under half of the missing clones stem from an unresolved V gene, and the remainder is unexplained. V and J calls and clone size follow that table, whereas D and trimming were derived from the DNA. This sample comprises 300,000 to 350,000 clones, roughly 8% of them detected only once. Roughly 0.44% of the sample is in the top ten clones.

The sample taken for sequencing was central memory CD4+ T cells from blood. This receptor was identified in a woman in her late teens or twenties in good health. Rearrangement joined TRBV19 to TRBJ2-1; 10 central nucleotides agree with TRBD2. In nucleotides, the sequence is TGTGCCAGTAGTAGGGGACTAGCGCAATACAATGAGCAGTTCTTC. Its product reads: CASSRGLAQYNEQFF.